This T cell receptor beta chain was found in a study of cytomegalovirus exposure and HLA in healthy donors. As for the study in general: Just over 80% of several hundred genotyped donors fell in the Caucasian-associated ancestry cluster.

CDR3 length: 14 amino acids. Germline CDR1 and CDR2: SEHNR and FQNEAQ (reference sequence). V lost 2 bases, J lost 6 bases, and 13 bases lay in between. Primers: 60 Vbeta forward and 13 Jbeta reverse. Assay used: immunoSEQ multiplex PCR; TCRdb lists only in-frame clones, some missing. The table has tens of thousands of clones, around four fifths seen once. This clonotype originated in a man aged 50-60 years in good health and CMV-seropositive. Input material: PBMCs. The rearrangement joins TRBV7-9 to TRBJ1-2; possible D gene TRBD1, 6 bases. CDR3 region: CASSLIGRGDGYTF. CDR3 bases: TGTGCCAGCAGCTTAATTGGCAGGGGTGATGGCTACACCTTC.